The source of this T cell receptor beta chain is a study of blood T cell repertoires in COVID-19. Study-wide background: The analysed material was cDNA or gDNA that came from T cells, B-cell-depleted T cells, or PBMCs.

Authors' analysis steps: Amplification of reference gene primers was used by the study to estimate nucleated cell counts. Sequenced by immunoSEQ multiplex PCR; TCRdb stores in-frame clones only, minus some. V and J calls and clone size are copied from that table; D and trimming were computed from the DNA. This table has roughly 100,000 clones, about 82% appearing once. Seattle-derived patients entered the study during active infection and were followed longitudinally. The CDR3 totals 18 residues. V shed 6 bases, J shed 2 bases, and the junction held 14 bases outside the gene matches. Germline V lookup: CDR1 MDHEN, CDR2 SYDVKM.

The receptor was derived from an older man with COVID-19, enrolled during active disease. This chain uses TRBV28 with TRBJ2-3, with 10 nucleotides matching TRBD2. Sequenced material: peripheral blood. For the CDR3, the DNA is TGTGCCAGCAGGCTCGAACCCCGGACTAGCGGTTACACAGATACGCAGTATTTT. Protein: CASRLEPRTSGYTDTQYF. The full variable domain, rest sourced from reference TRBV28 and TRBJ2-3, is DVKVTQSSRYLVKRTGEKVFLECVQDMDHENMFWYRQDPGLGLRLIYFSYDVKMKEKGDIPEGYSVSREKKERFSLILESASTNQTSMYLCASRLEPRTSGYTDTQYFGPGTRLTVL.